The rows below give T cell receptor beta chains drawn from one sample of a study of blood T cell repertoires in COVID-19. Measured with immunoSEQ multiplex PCR; TCRdb has only the in-frame clones, and not every one. The table records around 250,000 clones, approximately 80% of them present only once. Sequencing input: PBMCs or T cells enriched from blood (not recorded which). These receptors came from a man in his forties who had recovered from COVID-19. CDR3s leave out the opening cysteine and the closing phenylalanine or tryptophan. D genes are given only for firm matches.

D gene: -; J gene: TRBJ2-3; V gene: TRBV10-1; CDR3 protein: ASRGGSTDTQY
D gene: -; J gene: TRBJ2-7; V gene: TRBV28; CDR3 protein: ASAEGGSYEQY
D gene: -; J gene: TRBJ2-7; V gene: TRBV4-1; CDR3 protein: ASSLLQIRGPGRTYEQY
D gene: -; J gene: TRBJ1-2; V gene: TRBV3-1/TRBV3-2; CDR3 protein: ASSQGQVNYGYT
D gene: TRBD1; J gene: TRBJ1-2; V gene: TRBV3-1/TRBV3-2; CDR3 protein: ASSQPARVGGGYT
D gene: TRBD1; J gene: TRBJ1-2; V gene: TRBV11-2; CDR3 protein: ASSFPGQGIST
D gene: -; J gene: TRBJ1-1; V gene: TRBV2; CDR3 protein: ASIRLEMNTEAF
D gene: -; J gene: TRBJ2-3; V gene: TRBV7-2; CDR3 protein: ASSLRFQASDTQY
D gene: TRBD2; J gene: TRBJ2-1; V gene: TRBV7-6; CDR3 protein: ASSRDVRGRGTYNEQF
D gene: -; J gene: TRBJ2-7; V gene: TRBV11-3; CDR3 protein: ASSSGTGYEQY
D gene: -; J gene: TRBJ1-2; V gene: TRBV5-4; CDR3 protein: ASRSQRNYGYT
D gene: -; J gene: TRBJ1-1; V gene: TRBV7-3; CDR3 protein: ASSRRDSNTEAF
D gene: TRBD2; J gene: TRBJ2-3; V gene: TRBV2; CDR3 protein: ASLLAGSTDTQY
D gene: TRBD1; J gene: TRBJ1-2; V gene: TRBV4-1; CDR3 protein: ASSGTGALNYGYT
D gene: -; J gene: TRBJ1-6; V gene: TRBV25-1; CDR3 protein: AAEGIYNSPLH
D gene: -; J gene: TRBJ1-3; V gene: TRBV7-2; CDR3 protein: ASSLITGSGNTIY
D gene: -; J gene: TRBJ2-7; V gene: TRBV3-1/TRBV3-2; CDR3 protein: ASSQGAAGHEQY
D gene: TRBD1; J gene: TRBJ2-1; V gene: TRBV6-5; CDR3 protein: ATREDRVGINEQF
D gene: TRBD1; J gene: TRBJ1-2; V gene: TRBV19; CDR3 protein: ASRPGQNLPGYT
D gene: TRBD1; J gene: TRBJ1-2; V gene: TRBV19; CDR3 protein: ASTDRGRPLGYT
D gene: -; J gene: TRBJ1-2; V gene: TRBV29-1; CDR3 protein: SAERQANYGYT
D gene: -; J gene: TRBJ1-2; V gene: TRBV15; CDR3 protein: ATSRTGGRYGYT
D gene: -; J gene: TRBJ2-1; V gene: TRBV5-1; CDR3 protein: ASSPTSGNEQF
D gene: TRBD1; J gene: TRBJ2-7; V gene: TRBV7-9; CDR3 protein: ASSPGTGGSYEQY
D gene: -; J gene: TRBJ1-4; V gene: TRBV20-1; CDR3 protein: SAEGGGGLF
D gene: -; J gene: TRBJ1-2; V gene: TRBV14; CDR3 protein: ASSQDRASGGYT
D gene: TRBD1; J gene: TRBJ1-2; V gene: TRBV29-1; CDR3 protein: SVDRTGQGNYGYT
D gene: TRBD1; J gene: TRBJ1-4; V gene: TRBV5-1; CDR3 protein: ASSSRDRATNEKLF
D gene: -; J gene: TRBJ2-1; V gene: TRBV2; CDR3 protein: ASTGQGNEQF
D gene: -; J gene: TRBJ1-5; V gene: TRBV29-1; CDR3 protein: SAGGASNQPQH
D gene: -; J gene: TRBJ1-1; V gene: TRBV11-2; CDR3 protein: ASSAYGNTEAF
D gene: -; J gene: TRBJ1-1; V gene: TRBV28; CDR3 protein: ASRSREAEAF
D gene: -; J gene: TRBJ2-7; V gene: TRBV30; CDR3 protein: AWGRDTTFREQY
D gene: -; J gene: TRBJ2-7; V gene: TRBV20-1; CDR3 protein: SASLGRDQY
D gene: -; J gene: TRBJ2-3; V gene: TRBV3-1/TRBV3-2; CDR3 protein: ASSTIGERTDRGTDTQY
D gene: TRBD1; J gene: TRBJ2-7; V gene: TRBV6-5; CDR3 protein: ASSYSRTGPNEQY
D gene: -; J gene: TRBJ2-1; V gene: TRBV28; CDR3 protein: ASSSGTRSYNEQF
D gene: TRBD2; J gene: TRBJ2-1; V gene: TRBV15; CDR3 protein: ATSFPGTSGGPSSYNEQF
D gene: -; J gene: TRBJ2-2; V gene: TRBV10-1; CDR3 protein: ASSLGVGELF
D gene: TRBD1; J gene: TRBJ1-1; V gene: TRBV19; CDR3 protein: ASSRDRDEAF
D gene: TRBD1; J gene: TRBJ1-6; V gene: TRBV19; CDR3 protein: ASKETGTGSSPLH
D gene: -; J gene: TRBJ1-3; V gene: TRBV7-2; CDR3 protein: ASSPGFSGNTIY
D gene: -; J gene: TRBJ2-7; V gene: TRBV7-8; CDR3 protein: ASSLGVLYEQY
D gene: TRBD1; J gene: TRBJ1-2; V gene: TRBV28; CDR3 protein: ASSLGTGGGYT
D gene: -; J gene: TRBJ2-1; V gene: TRBV4-2; CDR3 protein: ASSLSAGSAYNEQF
D gene: -; J gene: TRBJ2-1; V gene: TRBV5-1; CDR3 protein: ASSLDSSSYNEQF
D gene: -; J gene: TRBJ2-7; V gene: TRBV2; CDR3 protein: ASSEQGSGYEQY
D gene: TRBD1; J gene: TRBJ1-4; V gene: TRBV2; CDR3 protein: ASSALDRVEEKLF
D gene: TRBD2; J gene: TRBJ2-7; V gene: TRBV10-3; CDR3 protein: AISGGRLYEQY
D gene: -; J gene: TRBJ1-2; V gene: TRBV19; CDR3 protein: ASSIDAFQGSGYT
D gene: -; J gene: TRBJ1-2; V gene: TRBV9; CDR3 protein: ASSAPTGSNYGYT
D gene: TRBD2; J gene: TRBJ2-1; V gene: TRBV5-4; CDR3 protein: ASSLAMGTSGPNEQF